Following are 31 T cell receptor beta chains from one sample sequenced in a study of blood T cell repertoires in COVID-19. Profiled with immunoSEQ multiplex PCR; TCRdb holds only in-frame clones, not every one. The profile shows roughly 200,000 clones, around 92% of them singletons. The specimen sequenced was PBMCs or T cells enriched from blood (not recorded which). The receptors shown here come from a woman under 40 with acute COVID-19.

This chain connects TRBV7-9 to TRBJ1-5; TRBD1 is a possible D gene (5 bases). Germline V gene data show CDR1 as SEHNR and CDR2 as FQNEAQ (reference sequence). V lost 3 bases to trimming and J lost 6 bases, with 24 bases between them. The CDR3 is 18 residues long. The CDR3 sequence: CASSLDSGEGAGGQPQHF. CDR3 in DNA: TGTGCCAGCAGCTTGGACTCGGGTGAGGGTGCGGGGGGTCAGCCCCAGCATTTT. Filled out from reference TRBV7-9 and TRBJ1-5, the complete variable domain reads DTGVSQNPRHKITKRGQNVTFRCDPISEHNRLYWYRQTLGQGPEFLTYFQNEAQLEKSRLLSDRFSAERPKGSFSTLEIQRTEQGDSAMYLCASSLDSGEGAGGQPQHFGDGTRLSIL.

V usage is TRBV5-1 and J usage is TRBJ1-1; D ambiguous. Germline CDR1 reads SGHRS; CDR2 reads YFSETQ. There are 13 residues in the CDR3. Deletions cut 0 bases from V and 5 bases from J, with 8 bases between. The DNA of the CDR3 is TGCGCCAGCAGCTTGGGCGTGTATACTGAAGCTTTCTTT. Its protein product is CASSLGVYTEAFF.

J is TRBJ1-4 and V is TRBV18; D gene ambiguous. The CDR3 consists of 14 residues. Trimming cost V 2 bases and J 3 bases, with 7 bases left between them. Germline CDR1 reads KGHSH; CDR2 reads LQKENI. The CDR3 DNA follows: TGTGCCAGCTCACCAGGGCAGCCTAATGAAAAACTGTTTTTT. It translates to CASSPGQPNEKLFF.

This chain uses TRBV7-2 with TRBJ2-7; TRBD2 matches 7 bases. Germline assignment: CDR1 SGHTA and CDR2 FQGNSA. CDR3 length: 16 amino acids. Trimming took 3 bases from V and 0 from J; bases not matched to a gene: 8. This CDR3 reads CASSFIWGGFSYEQYF. In nucleotides, the CDR3 is TGTGCCAGCAGCTTCATTTGGGGGGGGTTCTCCTACGAGCAGTACTTC.

This chain links TRBV6-4 with TRBJ2-7, with 11 bases lining up with TRBD2. The junction had 3 bases not matched to a gene; V was cut back by 6 bases and J by 2 bases. In germline, CDR1 is MRHNA, CDR2 SNTAGT. The CDR3 spans 14 residues. The CDR3 region is CASSVAGGPYEQYF. The DNA for the CDR3 is TGTGCCAGCAGCGTAGCGGGGGGGCCCTACGAGCAGTACTTC.

The chain couples TRBV3-1 (or the pseudogene TRBV3-2) to TRBJ2-7, with 7 nucleotides matching TRBD1. V was pared by 0 bases and J by 3 bases, with 5 bases of the junction left unmatched. Germline lookup yields CDR1 LGHDT and CDR2 YNNKEL (reference sequence). The CDR3 loop spans 15 amino acids. The CDR3 nucleotides are TGTGCCAGCAGCCAAGACGACAGGGAAAACTACGAGCAGTACTTC. Amino acids: CASSQDDRENYEQYF.

This chain joins TRBV21-1 and TRBJ2-4; TRBD1, the D gene given by the table, was not confirmed from the DNA. TRBV21-1 is deemed a pseudogene. The CDR3 contains 16 residues. CDR3 nucleotide sequence: TGTGCCAGCAGGTACAGGGGGCGCAAGACCAAAAACATTCAGTACTTC. This gives the protein CASRYRGRKTKNIQYF.

The chain recombines TRBV13 with TRBJ1-2; D ambiguous. The CDR3 runs to 16 residues. Trimming removed 3 bases from V and 1 base from J, with 15 bases in between. Germline CDR1 is PRHDT and CDR2 is FYEKMQ (reference sequence). CDR3 in amino acids: CASSLVRTDFNYGYTF. Written as DNA, the CDR3 is TGTGCCAGCAGCTTGGTACGGACGGACTTTAACTATGGCTACACCTTC.

This chain links TRBV7-9 with TRBJ1-3; 9 bases fit TRBD1. This CDR3 region has 16 residues. Germline CDR1 is SEHNR and CDR2 is FQNEAQ (reference sequence). Unmatched junction bases numbered 5, after V lost 5 bases and J lost 0 bases. The CDR3 loop reads CASSTYRGRSGNTIYF. In DNA, the CDR3 is TGTGCCAGCAGCACATACAGGGGGCGCTCTGGAAACACCATATATTTT.

The chain uses TRBV19 and TRBJ2-1, with 7 bases matching TRBD1. This CDR3 comprises 13 residues. CDR1 and CDR2 (germline): LNHDA, SQIVND (reference sequence). Trimming removed 3 bases from V and 10 bases from J; junction bases left unmatched: 6. The CDR3 here is CASSIDRVGEQFF. The CDR3 nucleotides are TGTGCCAGTAGTATCGACAGGGTAGGCGAGCAGTTCTTC.

The chain employs TRBV19 and TRBJ1-1; D call uncertain. Germline lookup yields CDR1 LNHDA and CDR2 SQIVND (reference sequence). Trimming removed 2 bases from V and 8 bases from J, with 12 bases in between. The CDR3 extends over 13 amino acids. Here the CDR3 DNA reads TGTGCCAGTAGTATAAGGTACTCCAGGGAAGCTTTCTTT. This translates into CASSIRYSREAFF. Drawing the rest from reference TRBV19 and TRBJ1-1, the complete variable domain is DGGITQSPKYLFRKEGQNVTLSCEQNLNHDAMYWYRQDPGQGLRLIYYSQIVNDFQKGDIAEGYSVSREKKESFPLTVTSAQKNPTAFYLCASSIRYSREAFFGQGTRLTVV.

The V and J genes are TRBV19 and TRBJ2-3, with 11 bases aligning to TRBD1. This CDR3 is 16 amino acids long. J lost 5 bases, V lost 6 bases, and 10 bases had no gene match. From germline, CDR1 is LNHDA and CDR2 SQIVND (reference sequence). The CDR3 DNA sequence: TGTGCCAGTAGAAATCGTCCGGGACAGGGGGGAGATACGCAGTATTTT. Its translation: CASRNRPGQGGDTQYF.

The CDR3 DNA follows: TGTGCCAGCAGGTCTCTACAGGCAACTAATGAAAAACTGTTTTTT. Translation: CASRSLQATNEKLFF. V and J are TRBV27 and TRBJ1-4; a possible D gene is TRBD1 (5 bases). V was shortened by 6 bases and J by 0 bases, with 11 bases between the two germline ends. This CDR3 region has 15 residues. Germline CDR1 MNHEY, CDR2 SMNVEV (reference sequence).

The chain combines TRBV28 with TRBJ1-2; 9 bases agree with TRBD1. The ends lost 1 base at V and 7 bases at J; junction bases unmatched: 10. Germline CDR1 and CDR2: MDHEN and SYDVKM. The CDR3 runs 16 residues. CDR3 in amino acids: CASSLSRGTGHSGYTF. In DNA form, the CDR3 reads TGTGCCAGCAGTTTATCCCGCGGGACAGGGCATTCTGGCTACACCTTC.

This rearrangement joins TRBV5-1 to TRBJ1-2, with unresolved D. This CDR3 region has 14 residues. Trimming stripped 7 bases from V and 0 bases from J, with 13 bases between. Germline-derived CDR1 and CDR2 are SGHRS and YFSETQ. CDR3 sequence: CASRFRETNYGYTF. CDR3 DNA sequence: TGCGCCAGCCGATTTCGAGAGACTAACTATGGCTACACCTTC.

The gene calls are TRBV14 and TRBJ2-2, with D perhaps matching TRBD1 (6 bases). The CDR3 is made up of 15 amino acids. Trimming took 2 bases from V and 3 from J, leaving 10 bases between them. Germline assignment: CDR1 SGHDN and CDR2 FVKESK. The CDR3 here is CASSQPGAYTGELFF. The CDR3, as DNA: TGTGCCAGCAGCCAACCAGGGGCGTACACCGGGGAGCTGTTTTTT.

The chain joins TRBV29-1 to TRBJ1-4; D is perhaps TRBD1 (5 bases). CDR3 size: 14 residues. Trimming removed 6 bases at V and 1 base at J, with 12 bases between. Germline CDR1 reads SQVTM; CDR2 reads ANQGSEA. The CDR3 nucleotides are TGCAGCGTGTCCCCAGGGCGAACTAATGAAAAACTGTTTTTT. This translates into CSVSPGRTNEKLFF.

The genes are TRBV5-6 and TRBJ1-6, with TRBD1 matching 9 bases. Germline V gene data show CDR1 as SGHDT and CDR2 as YYEEEE. V shed 3 bases, J shed 8 bases, and the junction held 6 bases outside the gene matches. This CDR3 is built from 15 residues. CDR3 protein: CASSSGTGSYSPLHF. The CDR3 nucleotides read TGTGCCAGCAGCTCCGGGACAGGGAGTTATTCACCCCTCCACTTT.

V is TRBV15 and J is TRBJ1-1; a possible D gene is TRBD1 (6 bases). The CDR3 has 17 amino acids. Trimming took 0 bases from V and 7 from J, leaving 21 bases between them. Germline-derived CDR1 and CDR2 are LNHNV and YYDKDF (reference sequence). Here the CDR3 DNA reads TGTGCCACCAGCAGAGAGTGGCGGGGGGCGGACTCCAGTGAAGCTTTCTTT. Translation gives CATSREWRGADSSEAFF.

This clone was seen once. The chain joins TRBV7-2 to TRBJ1-1, with D possibly matching TRBD1 (5 bases). Trimming took off 4 bases at V and 3 bases at J, with 21 bases between the two ends. The CDR3 extends over 17 amino acids. Germline V lookup: CDR1 SGHTA, CDR2 FQGNSA. The CDR3 loop is CASSSFPTLTGDTEAFF. In DNA, the CDR3 is TGTGCCAGCAGCTCTTTCCCTACCCTTACAGGAGACACTGAAGCTTTCTTT.

The chain carries TRBV9 and TRBJ1-2, with D possibly being TRBD1 (6 bases). Trimming pared 2 bases from V and 4 bases from J, leaving 18 bases between. The germline V gene has CDR1 SGDLS and CDR2 YYNGEE. The CDR3 is made up of 16 amino acids. CDR3 bases: TGTGCCAGCAGCGTCTCCCTACAGGGTTCGAGCTATGGCTACACCTTC. Protein product: CASSVSLQGSSYGYTF.

The rearrangement uses TRBV28 and TRBJ2-7; D uncertain. V lost 2 bases, J lost 2 bases, and 10 bases lay in between. The length of the CDR3 is 14 residues. CDR1 is MDHEN, CDR2 SYDVKM, per germline. CDR3 sequence (DNA): TGTGCCAGCAGTTTAGGAGCGATTCCCTACGAGCAGTACTTC. This codes for CASSLGAIPYEQYF. The complete variable domain, with remaining parts taken from reference TRBV28 and TRBJ2-7, reads DVKVTQSSRYLVKRTGEKVFLECVQDMDHENMFWYRQDPGLGLRLIYFSYDVKMKEKGDIPEGYSVSREKKERFSLILESASTNQTSMYLCASSLGAIPYEQYFGPGTRLTVT.

The gene calls are TRBV7-9 and TRBJ2-7; 7 bases map to TRBD1. The V gene end was trimmed by 5 bases and the J gene end by 6 bases; junction bases not matched to a gene: 7. This CDR3 comprises 13 residues. The germline gives CDR1 SEHNR, CDR2 FQNEAQ (reference sequence). The CDR3 DNA is TGTGCCAGCAGCAGTGGGACAGCTAGCGAGCAGTACTTC. Amino acid sequence: CASSSGTASEQYF.

The V gene is TRBV7-2, the J gene TRBJ2-7, with D possibly TRBD2 on 6 matching bases. With 0 bases removed from V and 3 bases from J, the gap between germline ends came to 9 bases. CDR3 size: 14 residues. Germline loops: CDR1 SGHTA, CDR2 FQGNSA. The CDR3 DNA follows: TGTGCCAGCAGCTTAGCGGCGGGGTTCTACGAGCAGTACTTC. Translating it yields CASSLAAGFYEQYF.

V gene TRBV5-1 combines with J gene TRBJ2-7; tentatively, D is TRBD2 (5 bases). The germline V gene has CDR1 SGHRS and CDR2 YFSETQ. The V end was cut by 6 bases, the J end by 5 bases, with 18 bases between. This CDR3 region has 14 residues. The CDR3 region has the DNA TGCGCCAGCACAGTATCCGGGGAGTGGGACGAGCAGTACTTC. This translates into CASTVSGEWDEQYF.

The chain links TRBV28 to TRBJ1-4, with 9 bases aligning to TRBD1. The CDR3 length is 17 residues. With 5 bases clipped from V and 4 bases from J, the junction kept 11 bases outside the gene matches. Per germline, CDR1 MDHEN and CDR2 SYDVKM. CDR3 in amino acids: CASSTRDLGQGNEKLFF. CDR3 nucleotide sequence: TGTGCCAGCAGTACTCGGGACCTGGGACAGGGTAATGAAAAACTGTTTTTT. The full variable domain, rest sourced from reference TRBV28 and TRBJ1-4, is DVKVTQSSRYLVKRTGEKVFLECVQDMDHENMFWYRQDPGLGLRLIYFSYDVKMKEKGDIPEGYSVSREKKERFSLILESASTNQTSMYLCASSTRDLGQGNEKLFFGSGTQLSVL.

This chain uses TRBV19 with TRBJ1-5, with D perhaps matching TRBD1 (5 bases). The CDR3 runs to 15 residues. V gave up 8 bases and J gave up 3 bases, with 17 bases separating them. Germline-derived CDR1 and CDR2 are LNHDA and SQIVND (reference sequence). CDR3 protein: CASVIGVSSNQPQHF. CDR3 bases: TGTGCCAGTGTCATAGGGGTCTCTTCCAATCAGCCCCAGCATTTT.

This clone came up once. For the CDR3, the DNA is TGCGCCAGCAGCTGGGGGCAAACCTACAATGAGCAGTTCTTC. As protein: CASSWGQTYNEQFF. The chain has TRBV5-1 and TRBJ2-1; D may be TRBD1 (6 bases). Trimming cost V 3 bases and J 2 bases, with 9 bases left between them. The CDR3 extends over 14 amino acids. Germline V gives CDR1 SGHRS, CDR2 YFSETQ.

The chain combines TRBV19 with TRBJ2-5; 10 bases agree with TRBD2. The CDR3 has 16 residues. The J segment lost 2 bases and the V segment lost 1 base, leaving 4 bases of the junction unmatched. The germline CDR1 and CDR2 sequences are LNHDA and SQIVND (reference sequence). This CDR3 is CASSIAERGGQETQYF. The CDR3 nucleotides read TGTGCCAGTAGTATAGCCGAGCGGGGGGGACAAGAGACCCAGTACTTC.

This chain connects TRBV4-3 to TRBJ1-2; possible D gene TRBD1, 6 bases. The CDR3 is 14 residues long. V lost 0 bases to trimming and J lost 8 bases, with 13 bases between them. Germline CDR1 reads LGHNA; CDR2 reads YSLEER. CDR3 sequence reads: CASSQDNRAGGYTF. Here the CDR3 DNA reads TGCGCCAGCAGCCAAGATAACAGGGCTGGGGGCTACACCTTC.

The genes are TRBV6-4 and TRBJ2-1; 11 nucleotides agree with TRBD2. J lost 3 bases, V lost 3 bases, and 1 base had no gene match. This CDR3 has 15 amino acids. Germline-derived CDR1 and CDR2 are MRHNA and SNTAGT. The CDR3 DNA reads as TGTGCCAGCAGTGAGGGACTAGCGGACTACAATGAGCAGTTCTTC. Its translation is CASSEGLADYNEQFF.